The source of this T cell receptor (beta chain) is a study of cytomegalovirus exposure and HLA in healthy donors. The CDR3 loop spans 15 amino acids. J lost 3 bases, V lost 5 bases, and 8 bases had no gene match. CDR1 is LNHDA and CDR2 is SQIVND in the germline V gene (reference sequence). Study results and limitations: It was reported in a later analysis that an Asian-associated ancestry cluster showed fewer N-insertions than the 666-donor mean. The later analysis indicated that the majority of CMV-associated TCR beta chains appeared HLA-restricted. As a later analysis showed, several of the most significant clusters appeared to be linked to common viral pathogens.

PCR amplification relied on 60 Vbeta primers (plus 13 Jbeta primers). Sequencing used immunoSEQ multiplex PCR; TCRdb keeps in-frame clones, though not all of them. The repertoire holds 86,000 or so clones, about four fifths seen once, with approximately 15% in the top ten. Donors sampled were nominally healthy, though unrecorded immune exposures were likely. Of note for this clone: Its specificity is not known.

The rearrangement joins TRBV19 to TRBJ2-7, with TRBD2 identical over 9 bases. This TCR derives from a woman between 40 and 50 years old in good health and CMV-seropositive. The specimen was PBMCs. The CDR3 spells CASSQRTSAFYEQYF. DNA of the CDR3: TGTGCCAGTAGTCAACGGACTAGCGCATTCTACGAGCAGTACTTC.